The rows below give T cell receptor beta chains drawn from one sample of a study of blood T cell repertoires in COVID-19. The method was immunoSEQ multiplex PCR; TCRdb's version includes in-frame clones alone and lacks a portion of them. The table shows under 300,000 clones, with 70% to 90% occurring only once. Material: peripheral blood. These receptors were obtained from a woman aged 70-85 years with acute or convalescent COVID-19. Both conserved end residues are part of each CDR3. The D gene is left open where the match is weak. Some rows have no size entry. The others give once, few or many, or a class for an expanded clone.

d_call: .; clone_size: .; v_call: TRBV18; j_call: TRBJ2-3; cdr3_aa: CASRGIVMDTQYF; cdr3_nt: TGTGCCAGCAGGGGAATAGTAATGGATACGCAGTATTTT
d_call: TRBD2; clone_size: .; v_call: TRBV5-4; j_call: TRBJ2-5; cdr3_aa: CASSLGAGAGRETQYF; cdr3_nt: TGTGCCAGCAGCTTGGGAGCGGGGGCCGGGAGGGAGACCCAGTACTTC
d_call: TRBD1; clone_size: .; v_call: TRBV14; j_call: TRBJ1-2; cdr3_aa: CASSHRQGHGYTF; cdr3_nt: TGTGCCAGCAGCCATCGACAGGGTCATGGCTACACCTTC
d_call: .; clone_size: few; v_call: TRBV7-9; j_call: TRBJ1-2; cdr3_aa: CASSHLFLRDILSDYGYTF; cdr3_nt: TGTGCCAGCAGCCATTTGTTCCTCCGGGACATACTTTCGGACTATGGCTACACCTTC
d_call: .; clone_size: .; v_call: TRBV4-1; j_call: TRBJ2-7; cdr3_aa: CASSLGSTGSSYEQYF; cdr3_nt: TGCGCCAGCAGCTTGGGATCGACCGGGAGCTCCTACGAGCAGTACTTC
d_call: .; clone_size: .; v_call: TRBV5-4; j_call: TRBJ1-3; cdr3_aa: CASSRGSGDTIYF; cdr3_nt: TGTGCCAGCAGCAGGGGATCTGGAGACACCATATATTTT
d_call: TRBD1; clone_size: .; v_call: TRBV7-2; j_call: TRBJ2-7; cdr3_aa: CASSWDRVYEQYF; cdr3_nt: TGTGCCAGCAGCTGGGACAGGGTCTACGAGCAGTACTTC
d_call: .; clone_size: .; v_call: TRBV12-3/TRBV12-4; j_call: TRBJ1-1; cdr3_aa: CASSLSGGTEAFF; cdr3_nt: TGTGCCAGCAGTTTGTCGGGAGGGACTGAAGCTTTCTTT
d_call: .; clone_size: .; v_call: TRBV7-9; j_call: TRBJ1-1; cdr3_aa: CASSFEGWNTEAFF; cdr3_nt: TGTGCCAGCAGCTTTGAGGGTTGGAACACTGAAGCTTTCTTT
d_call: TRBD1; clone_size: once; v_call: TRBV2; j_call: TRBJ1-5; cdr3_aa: CASCGQGLNQPQHF; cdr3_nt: TGTGCCAGCTGCGGACAGGGGCTCAATCAGCCCCAGCATTTT
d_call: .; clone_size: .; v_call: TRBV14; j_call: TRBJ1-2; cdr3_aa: CASSQNRFGYTF; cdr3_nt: TGTGCCAGCAGCCAAAACAGGTTCGGCTACACCTTC
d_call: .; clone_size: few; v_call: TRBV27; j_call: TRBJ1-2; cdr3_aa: CASSGIFNYGYTF; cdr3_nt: TGTGCCAGCTCAGGGATCTTTAACTATGGCTACACCTTC
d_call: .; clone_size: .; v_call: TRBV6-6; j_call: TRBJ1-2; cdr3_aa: CASSSTGNYGYTF; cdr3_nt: TGTGCCAGCAGCTCCACAGGGAACTATGGCTACACCTTC
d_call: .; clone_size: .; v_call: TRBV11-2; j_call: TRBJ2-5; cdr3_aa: CASSLVKDPTFETQYF; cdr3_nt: TGTGCCAGCAGCTTAGTAAAAGACCCGACTTTTGAGACCCAGTACTTC
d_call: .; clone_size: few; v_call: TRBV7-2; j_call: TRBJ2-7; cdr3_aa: CASSLALRNEQYF; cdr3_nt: TGTGCCAGCAGCTTAGCACTACGGAACGAGCAGTACTTC
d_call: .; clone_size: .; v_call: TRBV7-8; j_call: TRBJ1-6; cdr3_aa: CASSLTRTARGSPLHF; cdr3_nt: TGTGCCAGCAGCTTAACCCGGACAGCTCGAGGGTCACCCCTCCACTTT
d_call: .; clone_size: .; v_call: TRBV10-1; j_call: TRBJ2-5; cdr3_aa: CASSESSGSETQYF; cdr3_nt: TGCGCCAGCAGTGAGTCGAGCGGATCGGAGACCCAGTACTTC
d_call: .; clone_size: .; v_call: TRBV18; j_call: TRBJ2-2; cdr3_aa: CASSLATGSPGELFF; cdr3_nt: TGTGCCAGCTCACTCGCCACAGGGTCCCCCGGGGAGCTGTTTTTT
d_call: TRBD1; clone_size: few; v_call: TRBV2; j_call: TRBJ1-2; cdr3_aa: CASSLTGEGDYGYTF; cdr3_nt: TGTGCCAGCAGTCTTACAGGGGAAGGTGACTATGGCTACACCTTC
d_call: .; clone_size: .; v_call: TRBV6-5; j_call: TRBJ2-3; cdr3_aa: CASSQTDTQYF; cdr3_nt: TGTGCCAGCAGTCAGACAGATACGCAGTATTTT
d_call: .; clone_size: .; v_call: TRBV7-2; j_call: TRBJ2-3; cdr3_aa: CASSHGADTQYF; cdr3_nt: TGTGCCAGCAGCCACGGGGCAGATACGCAGTATTTT
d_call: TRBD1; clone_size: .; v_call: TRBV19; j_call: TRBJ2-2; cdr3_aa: CASSTGTAGRGGELFF; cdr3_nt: TGTGCCAGTAGTACCGGGACAGCTGGACGTGGCGGGGAGCTGTTTTTT
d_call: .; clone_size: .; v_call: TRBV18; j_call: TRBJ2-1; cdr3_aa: CASSPPGTGNEQFF; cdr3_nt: TGTGCCAGCTCACCCCCAGGGACTGGCAATGAGCAGTTCTTC
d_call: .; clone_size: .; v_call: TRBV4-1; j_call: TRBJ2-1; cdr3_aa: CASSQGTLVNEQFF; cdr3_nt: TGCGCCAGCAGCCAAGGGACTCTCGTGAATGAGCAGTTCTTC
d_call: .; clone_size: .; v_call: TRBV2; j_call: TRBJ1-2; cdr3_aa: CASRPDAGRYGYTF; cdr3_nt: TGTGCCAGCAGACCGGACGCGGGCCGGTATGGCTACACCTTC
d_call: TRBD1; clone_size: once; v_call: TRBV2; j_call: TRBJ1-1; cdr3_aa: CASSPGQGVFAFF; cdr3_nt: TGTGCCAGCAGCCCAGGACAGGGGGTGTTTGCTTTCTTT
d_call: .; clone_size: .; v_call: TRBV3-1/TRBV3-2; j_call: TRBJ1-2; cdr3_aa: CASSPGSGGGYGYTF; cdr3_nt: TGTGCCAGCAGCCCAGGGAGCGGGGGAGGCTATGGCTACACCTTC
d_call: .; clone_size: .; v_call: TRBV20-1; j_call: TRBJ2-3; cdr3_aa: CSASEGLTQYF; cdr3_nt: TGCAGTGCTAGCGAGGGCCTAACGCAGTATTTT
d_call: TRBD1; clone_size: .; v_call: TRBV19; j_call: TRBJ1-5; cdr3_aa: CASSMVQGSNQPQHF; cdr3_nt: TGTGCCAGTAGTATGGTACAGGGGTCGAATCAGCCCCAGCATTTT
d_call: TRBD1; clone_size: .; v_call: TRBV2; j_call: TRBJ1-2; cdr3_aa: CASRHRGTSYGYTF; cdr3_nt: TGTGCCAGCAGGCACAGGGGGACGAGCTATGGCTACACCTTC
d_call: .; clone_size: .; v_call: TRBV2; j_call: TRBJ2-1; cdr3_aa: CASRVVASSGNEQFF; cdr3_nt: TGTGCCAGCAGGGTCGTTGCAAGTAGTGGCAATGAGCAGTTCTTC
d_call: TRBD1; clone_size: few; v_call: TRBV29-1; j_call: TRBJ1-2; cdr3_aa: CSVQQGVGGYGYTF; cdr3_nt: TGCAGCGTCCAACAGGGGGTCGGCGGCTATGGCTACACCTTC
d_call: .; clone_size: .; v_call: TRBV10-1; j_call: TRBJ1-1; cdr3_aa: CASSVGAVTEAFF; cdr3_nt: TGCGCCAGCAGTGTGGGGGCAGTCACTGAAGCTTTCTTT
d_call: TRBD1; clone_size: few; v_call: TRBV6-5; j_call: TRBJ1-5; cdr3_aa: CASRGTGQRQPQHF; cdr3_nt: TGTGCCAGCAGGGGGACAGGCCAGAGACAGCCCCAGCATTTT
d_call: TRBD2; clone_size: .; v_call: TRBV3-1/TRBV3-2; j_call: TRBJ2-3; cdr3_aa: CASSQGLVAGDTQYF; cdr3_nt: TGTGCCAGCAGCCAAGGGTTGGTAGCGGGGGATACGCAGTATTTT
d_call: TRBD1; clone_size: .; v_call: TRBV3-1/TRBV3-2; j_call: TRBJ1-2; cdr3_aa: CASSPTGDYGYTF; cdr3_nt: TGTGCCAGCAGCCCGACAGGGGACTATGGCTACACCTTC
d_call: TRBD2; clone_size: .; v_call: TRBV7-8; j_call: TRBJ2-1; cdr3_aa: CASSSKPGLASNEQFF; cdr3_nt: TGTGCCAGCAGCTCTAAGCCGGGACTAGCGAGCAATGAGCAGTTCTTC
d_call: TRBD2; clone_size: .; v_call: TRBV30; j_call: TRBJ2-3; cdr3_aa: CACTRGGGDTQYF; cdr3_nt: TGTGCCTGCACGCGGGGGGGTGGAGATACGCAGTATTTT
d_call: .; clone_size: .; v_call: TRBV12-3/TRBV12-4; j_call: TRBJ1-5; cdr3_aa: CASSGGSNQPQHF; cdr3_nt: TGTGCCAGCTCGGGGGGGAGCAATCAGCCCCAGCATTTT
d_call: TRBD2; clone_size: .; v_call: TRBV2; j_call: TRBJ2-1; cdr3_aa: CASSPLAGNEQFF; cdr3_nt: TGTGCCAGCAGCCCACTAGCGGGTAATGAGCAGTTCTTC
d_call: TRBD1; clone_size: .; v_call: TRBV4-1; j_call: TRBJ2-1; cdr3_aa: CASSPPGQGWDEQFF; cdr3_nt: TGCGCCAGCAGCCCCCCGGGACAGGGGTGGGATGAGCAGTTCTTC
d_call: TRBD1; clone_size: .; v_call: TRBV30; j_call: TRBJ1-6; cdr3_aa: CAWSVGQYPFDSPLHF; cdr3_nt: TGTGCCTGGAGTGTGGGACAGTACCCTTTCGATTCACCCCTCCACTTT
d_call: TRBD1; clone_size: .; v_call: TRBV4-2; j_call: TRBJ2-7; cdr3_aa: CASSFQGGTGAVYEQYF; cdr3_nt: TGTGCCAGCAGTTTCCAAGGGGGGACAGGGGCTGTCTACGAGCAGTACTTC
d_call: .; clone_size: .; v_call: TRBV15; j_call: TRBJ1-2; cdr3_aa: CATSSYRDGGYTF; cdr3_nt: TGTGCCACCAGCAGCTACAGGGACGGCGGCTACACCTTC
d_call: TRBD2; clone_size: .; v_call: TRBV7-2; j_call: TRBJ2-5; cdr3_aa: CASRPGAERGGTQYF; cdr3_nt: TGTGCCAGCAGACCCGGCGCGGAGCGGGGGGGGACCCAGTACTTC
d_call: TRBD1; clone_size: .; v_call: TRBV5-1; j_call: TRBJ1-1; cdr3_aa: CASSFEGATEAFF; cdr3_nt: TGCGCCAGCAGCTTTGAGGGGGCTACTGAAGCTTTCTTT
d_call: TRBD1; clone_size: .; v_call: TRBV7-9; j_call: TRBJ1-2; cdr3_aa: CASSLRQGVYGYTF; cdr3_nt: TGTGCCAGCAGCTTGAGACAGGGGGTCTATGGCTACACCTTC
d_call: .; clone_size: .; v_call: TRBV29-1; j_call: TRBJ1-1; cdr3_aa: CSGKTGNTEAFF; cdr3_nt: TGCAGCGGGAAGACAGGGAACACTGAAGCTTTCTTT
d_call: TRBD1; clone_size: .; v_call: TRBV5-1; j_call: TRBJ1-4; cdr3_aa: CASSLAGTGGVGKLFF; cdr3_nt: TGCGCCAGCAGCTTGGCCGGTACAGGGGGTGTTGGAAAACTGTTTTTT